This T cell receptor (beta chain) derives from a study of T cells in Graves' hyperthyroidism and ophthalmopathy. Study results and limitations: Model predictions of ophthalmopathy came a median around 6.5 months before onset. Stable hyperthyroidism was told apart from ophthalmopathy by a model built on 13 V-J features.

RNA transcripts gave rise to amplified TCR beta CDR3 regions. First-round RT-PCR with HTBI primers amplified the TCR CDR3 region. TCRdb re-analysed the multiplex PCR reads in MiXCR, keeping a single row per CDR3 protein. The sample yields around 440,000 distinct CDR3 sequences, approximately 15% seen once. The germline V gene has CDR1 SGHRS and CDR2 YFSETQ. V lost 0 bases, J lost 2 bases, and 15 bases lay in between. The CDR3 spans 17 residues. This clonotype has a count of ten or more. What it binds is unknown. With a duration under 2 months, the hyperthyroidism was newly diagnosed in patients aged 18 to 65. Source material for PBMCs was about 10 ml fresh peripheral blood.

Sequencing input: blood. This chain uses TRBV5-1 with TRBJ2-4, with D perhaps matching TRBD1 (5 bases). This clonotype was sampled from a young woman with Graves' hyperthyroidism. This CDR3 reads CASSLVGETATKNIQYF. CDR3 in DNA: TGCGCCAGCAGCTTGGTAGGGGAAACGGCTACCAAAAACATTCAGTACTTC.